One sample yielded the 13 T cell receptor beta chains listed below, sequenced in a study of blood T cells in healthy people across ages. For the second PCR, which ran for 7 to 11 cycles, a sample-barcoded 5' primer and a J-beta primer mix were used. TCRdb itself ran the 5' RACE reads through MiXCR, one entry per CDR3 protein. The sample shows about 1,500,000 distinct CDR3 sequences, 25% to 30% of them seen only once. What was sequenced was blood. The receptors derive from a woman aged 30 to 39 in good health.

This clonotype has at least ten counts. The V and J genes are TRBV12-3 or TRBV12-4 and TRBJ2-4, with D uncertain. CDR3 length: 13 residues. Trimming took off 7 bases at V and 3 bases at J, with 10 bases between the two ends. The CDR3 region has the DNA TGTGCCAGCACAAAGTACGGCAAAAACATTCAGTACTTC. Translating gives CASTKYGKNIQYF.

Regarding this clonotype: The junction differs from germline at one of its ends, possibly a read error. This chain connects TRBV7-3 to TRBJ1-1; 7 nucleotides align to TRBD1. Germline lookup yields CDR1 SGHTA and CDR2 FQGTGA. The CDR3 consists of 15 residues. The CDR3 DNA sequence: TGTGTCAGCAGCCCGTATGGACAGGCGAACACTGAAGCTTTCTTT. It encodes CVSSPYGQANTEAFF.

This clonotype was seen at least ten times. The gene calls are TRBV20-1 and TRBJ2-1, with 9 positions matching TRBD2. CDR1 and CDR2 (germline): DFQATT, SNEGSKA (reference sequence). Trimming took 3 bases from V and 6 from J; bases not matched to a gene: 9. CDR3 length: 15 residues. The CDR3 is CSASQAGGPGNEQFF. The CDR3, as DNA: TGCAGTGCTAGTCAAGCGGGGGGCCCGGGCAATGAGCAGTTCTTC.

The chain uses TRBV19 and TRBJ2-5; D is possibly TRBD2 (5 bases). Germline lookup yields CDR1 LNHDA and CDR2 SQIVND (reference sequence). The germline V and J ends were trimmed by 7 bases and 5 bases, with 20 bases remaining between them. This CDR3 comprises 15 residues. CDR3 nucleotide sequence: TGTGCCAGTAACACGGTTGGTGCGCGGAGGGAGACCCAGTACTTC. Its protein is CASNTVGARRETQYF. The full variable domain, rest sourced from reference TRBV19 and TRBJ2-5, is DGGITQSPKYLFRKEGQNVTLSCEQNLNHDAMYWYRQDPGQGLRLIYYSQIVNDFQKGDIAEGYSVSREKKESFPLTVTSAQKNPTAFYLCASNTVGARRETQYFGPGTRLLVL.

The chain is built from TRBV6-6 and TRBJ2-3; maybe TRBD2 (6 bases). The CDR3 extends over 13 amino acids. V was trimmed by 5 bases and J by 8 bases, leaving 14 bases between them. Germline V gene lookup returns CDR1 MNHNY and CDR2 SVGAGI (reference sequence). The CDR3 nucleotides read TGTGCCAGCAGTCCGTCTAGCGAGACTACGCAGTATTTT. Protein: CASSPSSETTQYF.

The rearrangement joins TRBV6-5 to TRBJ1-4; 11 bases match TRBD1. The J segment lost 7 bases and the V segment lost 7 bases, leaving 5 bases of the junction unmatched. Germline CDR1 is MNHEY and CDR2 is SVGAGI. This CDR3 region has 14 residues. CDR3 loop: CASKGQGASEKLFF. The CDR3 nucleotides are TGTGCCAGCAAAGGACAGGGGGCATCTGAAAAACTGTTTTTT.

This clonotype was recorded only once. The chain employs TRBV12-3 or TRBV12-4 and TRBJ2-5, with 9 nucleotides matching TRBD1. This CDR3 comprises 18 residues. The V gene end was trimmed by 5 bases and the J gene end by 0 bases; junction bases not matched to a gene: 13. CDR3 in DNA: TGTGCCAGCAGTCCTGGGACTGGGACAGGGAGGTACCAAGAGACCCAGTACTTC. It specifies CASSPGTGTGRYQETQYF.

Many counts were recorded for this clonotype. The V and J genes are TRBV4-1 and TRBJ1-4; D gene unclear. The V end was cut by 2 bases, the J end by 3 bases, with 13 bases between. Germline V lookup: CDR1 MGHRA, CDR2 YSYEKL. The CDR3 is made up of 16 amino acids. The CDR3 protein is CASSQRDTPSNEKLFF. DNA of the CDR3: TGCGCCAGCAGCCAAAGGGATACACCTTCTAATGAAAAACTGTTTTTT.

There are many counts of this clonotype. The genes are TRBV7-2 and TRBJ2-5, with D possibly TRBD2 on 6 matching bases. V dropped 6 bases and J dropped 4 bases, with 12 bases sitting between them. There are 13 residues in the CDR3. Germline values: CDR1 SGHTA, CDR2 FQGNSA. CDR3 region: CASSLRGLETQYF. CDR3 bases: TGTGCCAGCAGTTTGAGGGGACTAGAGACCCAGTACTTC. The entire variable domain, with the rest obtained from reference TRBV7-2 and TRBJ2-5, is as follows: GAGVSQSPSNKVTEKGKDVELRCDPISGHTALYWYRQSLGQGLEFLIYFQGNSAPDKSGLPSDRFSAERTGGSVSTLTIQRTQQEDSAVYLCASSLRGLETQYFGPGTRLLVL.

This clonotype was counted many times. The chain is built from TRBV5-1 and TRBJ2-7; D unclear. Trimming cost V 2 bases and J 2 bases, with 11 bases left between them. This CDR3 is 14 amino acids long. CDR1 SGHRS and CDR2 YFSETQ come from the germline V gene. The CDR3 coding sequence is TGCGCCAGCAGCTTAAGGAACACCACCTACGAGCAGTACTTC. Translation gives CASSLRNTTYEQYF.

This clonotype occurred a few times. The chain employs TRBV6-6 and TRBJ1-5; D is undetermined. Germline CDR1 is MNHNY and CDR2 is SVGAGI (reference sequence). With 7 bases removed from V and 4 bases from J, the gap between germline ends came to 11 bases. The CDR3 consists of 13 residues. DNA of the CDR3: TGTGCCAGCAAACAGATTATGAATCAGCCCCAGCATTTT. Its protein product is CASKQIMNQPQHF.

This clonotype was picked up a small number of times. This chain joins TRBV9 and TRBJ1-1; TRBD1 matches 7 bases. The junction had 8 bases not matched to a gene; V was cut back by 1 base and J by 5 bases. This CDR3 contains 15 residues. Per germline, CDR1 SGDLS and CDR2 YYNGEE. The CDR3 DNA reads TGTGCCAGCAGCGTATTGGAGGGGGCGAGGACTGAAGCTTTCTTT. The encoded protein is CASSVLEGARTEAFF.

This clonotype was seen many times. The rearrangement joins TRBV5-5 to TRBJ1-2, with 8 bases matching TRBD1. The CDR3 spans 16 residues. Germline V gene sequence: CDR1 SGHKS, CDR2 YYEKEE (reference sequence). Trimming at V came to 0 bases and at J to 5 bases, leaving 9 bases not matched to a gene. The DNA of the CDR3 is TGTGCCAGCAGCTTGGAGTTAGGCAGGGGGCTTTATGGCTACACCTTC. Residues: CASSLELGRGLYGYTF.